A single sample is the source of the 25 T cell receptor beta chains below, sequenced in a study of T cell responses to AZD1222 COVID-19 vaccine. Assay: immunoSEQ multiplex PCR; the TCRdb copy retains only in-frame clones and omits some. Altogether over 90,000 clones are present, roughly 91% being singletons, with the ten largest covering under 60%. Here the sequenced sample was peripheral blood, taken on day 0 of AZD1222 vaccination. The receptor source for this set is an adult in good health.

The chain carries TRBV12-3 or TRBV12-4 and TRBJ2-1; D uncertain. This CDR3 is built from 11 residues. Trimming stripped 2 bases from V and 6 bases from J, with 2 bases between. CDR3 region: CASSLFNEQFF. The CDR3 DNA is TGTGCCAGCAGTTTATTCAATGAGCAGTTCTTC.

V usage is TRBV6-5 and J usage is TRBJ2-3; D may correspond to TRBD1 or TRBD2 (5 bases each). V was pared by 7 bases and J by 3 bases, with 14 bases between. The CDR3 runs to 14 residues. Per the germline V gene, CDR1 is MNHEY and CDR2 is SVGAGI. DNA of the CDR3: TGTGCCAGCAAACGAGGGGAGTTGACAGATACGCAGTATTTT. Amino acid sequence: CASKRGELTDTQYF.

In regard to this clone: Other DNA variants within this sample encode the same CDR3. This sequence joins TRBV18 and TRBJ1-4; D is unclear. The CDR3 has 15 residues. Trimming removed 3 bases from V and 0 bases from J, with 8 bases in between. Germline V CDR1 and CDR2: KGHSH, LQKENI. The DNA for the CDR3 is TGTGCCAGCTCACCCCCAGGTACAACTAATGAAAAACTGTTTTTT. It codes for CASSPPGTTNEKLFF.

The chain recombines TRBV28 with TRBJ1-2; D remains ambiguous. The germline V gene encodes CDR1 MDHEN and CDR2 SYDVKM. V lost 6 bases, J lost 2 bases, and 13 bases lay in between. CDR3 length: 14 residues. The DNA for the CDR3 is TGTGCCAGCAGGGTCGGGAGTCTCAACTATGGCTACACCTTC. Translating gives CASRVGSLNYGYTF.

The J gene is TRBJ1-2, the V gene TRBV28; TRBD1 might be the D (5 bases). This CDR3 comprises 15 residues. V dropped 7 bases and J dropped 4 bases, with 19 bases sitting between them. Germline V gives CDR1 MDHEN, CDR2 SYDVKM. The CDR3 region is CASTSGTRLPYGYTF. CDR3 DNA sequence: TGTGCCAGCACCTCCGGGACTCGCCTCCCCTATGGCTACACCTTC.

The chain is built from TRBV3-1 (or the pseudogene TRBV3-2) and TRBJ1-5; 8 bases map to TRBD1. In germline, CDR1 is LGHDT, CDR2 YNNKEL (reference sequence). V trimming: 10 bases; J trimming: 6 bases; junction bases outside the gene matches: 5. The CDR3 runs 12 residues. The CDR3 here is CATLTGAQPQHF. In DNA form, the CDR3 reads TGTGCCACCTTGACAGGGGCTCAGCCCCAGCATTTT.

The CDR3 DNA reads TGTGCCAGCAGCACACGGACAGGGGGCGAGCAGTACTTC. Its protein is CASSTRTGGEQYF. The J gene is TRBJ2-7, the V gene TRBV5-4, with 10 bases that match TRBD1. Trimming took 4 bases from V and 6 from J; bases not matched to a gene: 4. Germline CDR1 is SGHNT and CDR2 is YYREEE (reference sequence). The CDR3 sequence is 13 residues long.

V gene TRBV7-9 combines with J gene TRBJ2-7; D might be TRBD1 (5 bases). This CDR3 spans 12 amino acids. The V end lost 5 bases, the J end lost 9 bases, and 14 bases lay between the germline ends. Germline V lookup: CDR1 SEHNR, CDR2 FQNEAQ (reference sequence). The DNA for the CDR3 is TGTGCCAGCAGCGGCAGGGTCACGGGGCAGTACTTC. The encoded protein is CASSGRVTGQYF.

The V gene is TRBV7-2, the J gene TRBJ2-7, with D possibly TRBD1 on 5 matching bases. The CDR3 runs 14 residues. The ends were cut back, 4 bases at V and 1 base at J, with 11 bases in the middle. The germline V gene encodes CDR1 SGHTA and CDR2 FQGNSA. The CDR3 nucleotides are TGTGCCAGCAGCTCCTTGGACACGTCCTACGAGCAGTACTTC. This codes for CASSSLDTSYEQYF.

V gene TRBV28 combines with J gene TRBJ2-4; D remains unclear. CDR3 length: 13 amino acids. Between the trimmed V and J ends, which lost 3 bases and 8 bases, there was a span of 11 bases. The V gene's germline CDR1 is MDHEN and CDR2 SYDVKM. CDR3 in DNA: TGTGCCAGCAGTTTGCGGAGATCGGACATTCAGTACTTC. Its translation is CASSLRRSDIQYF.

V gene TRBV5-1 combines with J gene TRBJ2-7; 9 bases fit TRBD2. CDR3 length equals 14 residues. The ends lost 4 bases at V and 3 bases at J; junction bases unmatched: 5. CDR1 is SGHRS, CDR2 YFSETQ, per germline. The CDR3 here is CASSPGLANYEQYF. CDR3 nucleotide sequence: TGCGCCAGCAGCCCGGGACTAGCCAACTACGAGCAGTACTTC.

This chain's CDR3 is CASSSRLAAYNEQFF. In nucleotides, the CDR3 is TGTGCCAGCAGCTCACGACTAGCGGCCTACAATGAGCAGTTCTTC. The chain joins TRBV9 to TRBJ2-1; TRBD2 matches 9 bases. Germline assignment: CDR1 SGDLS and CDR2 YYNGEE. V lost 4 bases and J lost 2; bases outside the gene matches: 4. The CDR3 totals 15 residues.

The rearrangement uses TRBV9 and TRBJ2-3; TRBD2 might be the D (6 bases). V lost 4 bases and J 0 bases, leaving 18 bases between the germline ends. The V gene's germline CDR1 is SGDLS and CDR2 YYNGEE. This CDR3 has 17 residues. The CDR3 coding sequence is TGTGCCAGCAGCTCCCGAGGAGCTAGCGTCAGCACAGATACGCAGTATTTT. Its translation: CASSSRGASVSTDTQYF.

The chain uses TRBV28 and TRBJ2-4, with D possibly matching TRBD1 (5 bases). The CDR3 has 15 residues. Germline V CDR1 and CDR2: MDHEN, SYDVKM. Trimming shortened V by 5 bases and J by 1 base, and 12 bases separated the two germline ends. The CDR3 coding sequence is TGTGCCAGCAGTGAAAGGGGCGCGGCCAAAAACATTCAGTACTTC. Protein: CASSERGAAKNIQYF.

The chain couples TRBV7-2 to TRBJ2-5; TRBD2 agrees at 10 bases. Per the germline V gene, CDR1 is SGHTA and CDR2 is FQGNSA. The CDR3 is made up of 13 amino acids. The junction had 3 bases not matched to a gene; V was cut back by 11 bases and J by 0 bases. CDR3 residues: CAEAGGNQETQYF. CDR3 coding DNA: TGTGCCGAAGCGGGGGGGAACCAAGAGACCCAGTACTTC.

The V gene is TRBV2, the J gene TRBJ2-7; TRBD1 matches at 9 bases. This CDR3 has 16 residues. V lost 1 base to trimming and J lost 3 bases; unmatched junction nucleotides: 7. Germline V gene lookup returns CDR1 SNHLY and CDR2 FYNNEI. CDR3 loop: CASSEGTGALVYEQYF. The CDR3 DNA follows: TGTGCCAGCAGTGAAGGGACAGGGGCCCTAGTCTACGAGCAGTACTTC.

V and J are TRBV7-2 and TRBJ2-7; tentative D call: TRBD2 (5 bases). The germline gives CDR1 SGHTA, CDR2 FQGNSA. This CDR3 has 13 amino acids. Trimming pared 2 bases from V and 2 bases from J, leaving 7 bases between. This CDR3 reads CASSLSGTYEQYF. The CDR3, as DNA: TGTGCCAGCAGCTTAAGCGGAACCTACGAGCAGTACTTC.

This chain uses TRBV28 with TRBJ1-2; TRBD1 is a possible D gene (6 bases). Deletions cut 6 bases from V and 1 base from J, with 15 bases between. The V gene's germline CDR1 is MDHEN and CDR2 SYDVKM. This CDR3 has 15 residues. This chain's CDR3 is CASRPPGHFNYGYTF. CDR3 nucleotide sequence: TGTGCCAGCAGGCCTCCGGGACACTTTAACTATGGCTACACCTTC.

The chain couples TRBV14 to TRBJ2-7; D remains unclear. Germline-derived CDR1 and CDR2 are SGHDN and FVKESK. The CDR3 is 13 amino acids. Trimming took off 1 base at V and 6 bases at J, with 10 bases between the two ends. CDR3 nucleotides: TGTGCCAGCAGCCAAGGGGCCCGCGGCGAGCAGTACTTC. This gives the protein CASSQGARGEQYF.

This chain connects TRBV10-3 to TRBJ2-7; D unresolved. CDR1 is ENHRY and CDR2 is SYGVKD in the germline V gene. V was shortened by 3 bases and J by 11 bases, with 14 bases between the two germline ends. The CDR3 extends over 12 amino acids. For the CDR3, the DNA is TGTGCCATCAGTGATGGGCTCCTACGGGAGTACTTC. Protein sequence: CAISDGLLREYF.

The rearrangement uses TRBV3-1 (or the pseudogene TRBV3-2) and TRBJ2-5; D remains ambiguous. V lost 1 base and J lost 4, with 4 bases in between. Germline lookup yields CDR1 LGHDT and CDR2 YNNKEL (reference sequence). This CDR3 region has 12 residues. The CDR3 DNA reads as TGTGCCAGCAGCCAAGGAGGAGAGACCCAGTACTTC. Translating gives CASSQGGETQYF.

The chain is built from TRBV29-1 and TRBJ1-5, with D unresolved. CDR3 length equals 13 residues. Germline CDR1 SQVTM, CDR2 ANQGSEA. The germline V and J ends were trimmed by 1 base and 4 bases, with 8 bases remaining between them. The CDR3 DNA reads TGCAGCGTTGAAGGGACGGGGAATCAGCCCCAGCATTTT. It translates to CSVEGTGNQPQHF.

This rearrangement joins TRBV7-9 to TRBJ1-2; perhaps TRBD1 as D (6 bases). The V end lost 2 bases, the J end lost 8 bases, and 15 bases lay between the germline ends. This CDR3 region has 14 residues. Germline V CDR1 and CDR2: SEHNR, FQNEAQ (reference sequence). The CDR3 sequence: CASSLTQGSGGYTF. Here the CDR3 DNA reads TGTGCCAGCAGCTTAACACAGGGTTCGGGCGGCTACACCTTC.

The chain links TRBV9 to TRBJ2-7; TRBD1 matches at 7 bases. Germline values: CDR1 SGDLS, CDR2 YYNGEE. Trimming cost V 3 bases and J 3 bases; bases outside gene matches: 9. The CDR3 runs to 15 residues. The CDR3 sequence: CASSAGTDPIYEQYF. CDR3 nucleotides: TGTGCCAGCAGCGCAGGGACAGACCCAATCTACGAGCAGTACTTC. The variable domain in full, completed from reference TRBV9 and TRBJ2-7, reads DSGVTQTPKHLITATGQRVTLRCSPRSGDLSVYWYQQSLDQGLQFLIQYYNGEERAKGNILERFSAQQFPDLHSELNLSSLELGDSALYFCASSAGTDPIYEQYFGPGTRLTVT.

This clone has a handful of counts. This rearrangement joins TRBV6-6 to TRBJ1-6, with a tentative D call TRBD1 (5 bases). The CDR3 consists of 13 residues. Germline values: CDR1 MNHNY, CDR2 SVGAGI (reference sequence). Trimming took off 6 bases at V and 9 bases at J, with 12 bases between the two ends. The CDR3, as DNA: TGTGCCAGCAGCTACGACAGACGTTCACCCCTCCACTTT. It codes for CASSYDRRSPLHF.